This T cell receptor beta chain was recovered during a study of shared T cell receptors in the human thymus. TCRdb keeps only in-frame clones here, not all; method: immunoSEQ multiplex PCR. The data contain under 850,000 clones, roughly 88% of them seen just once; the ten biggest clones take up 0.0085% to 0.012%. Separately, the same data were catalogued under a study of human thymus T cells.

This TCR derives from a boy younger than two with a congenital heart defect. The sequencing sample was made of thymocytes.

The CDR3 DNA follows: TGTGCCAGCAGCTTGGTTAGACTAGCGGGATCGCGGGGTTCCGAGCAGTACTTC. Its protein product is CASSLVRLAGSRGSEQYF. The gene calls are TRBV5-8 and TRBJ2-7; TRBD2 agrees at 11 bases. The CDR3 loop spans 18 amino acids. With V trimmed by 0 bases and J by 6 bases, 14 bases remained unmatched. Germline V gives CDR1 SGHTS, CDR2 YDEGEE.